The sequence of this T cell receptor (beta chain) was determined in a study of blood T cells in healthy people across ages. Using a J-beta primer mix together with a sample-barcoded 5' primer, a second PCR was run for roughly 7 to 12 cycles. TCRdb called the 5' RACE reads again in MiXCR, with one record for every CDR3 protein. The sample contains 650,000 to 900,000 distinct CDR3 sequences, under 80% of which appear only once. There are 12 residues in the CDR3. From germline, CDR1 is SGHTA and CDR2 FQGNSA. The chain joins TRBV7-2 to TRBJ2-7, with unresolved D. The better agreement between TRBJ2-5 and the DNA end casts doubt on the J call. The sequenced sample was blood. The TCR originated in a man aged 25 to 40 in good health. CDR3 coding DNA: TGTGCCAGCAGCCACTCCTCAGAGACCCAGTACTTC. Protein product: CASSHSSETQYF.